This section outlines one TCR beta chain sequence together with its context. Clones were read by immunoSEQ multiplex PCR, and TCRdb kept only the in-frame ones, dropping some. The top ten clones hold 4.5% to 7% of a sample with 200,000 or so clones, about three quarters of them seen once. J was trimmed by 5 bases and V by 3 bases; bases with no gene match: 5. CDR1 and CDR2 (germline): SEHNR, FQNEAQ (reference sequence). This CDR3 region has 14 residues. This sample was included in a study of blood T cell repertoires in COVID-19. The receptor was derived from a woman in her 70s with acute or convalescent COVID-19. V and J are TRBV7-9 and TRBJ2-5, with TRBD2 matching over 8 bases. What was sequenced was peripheral blood. This chain's CDR3 is CASSLRGRSETQYF. The CDR3, as DNA: TGTGCCAGCAGCTTGCGCGGGAGGAGTGAGACCCAGTACTTC. Full variable domain (rest looked up from reference TRBV7-9 and TRBJ2-5): DTGVSQNPRHKITKRGQNVTFRCDPISEHNRLYWYRQTLGQGPEFLTYFQNEAQLEKSRLLSDRFSAERPKGSFSTLEIQRTEQGDSAMYLCASSLRGRSETQYFGPGTRLLVL.